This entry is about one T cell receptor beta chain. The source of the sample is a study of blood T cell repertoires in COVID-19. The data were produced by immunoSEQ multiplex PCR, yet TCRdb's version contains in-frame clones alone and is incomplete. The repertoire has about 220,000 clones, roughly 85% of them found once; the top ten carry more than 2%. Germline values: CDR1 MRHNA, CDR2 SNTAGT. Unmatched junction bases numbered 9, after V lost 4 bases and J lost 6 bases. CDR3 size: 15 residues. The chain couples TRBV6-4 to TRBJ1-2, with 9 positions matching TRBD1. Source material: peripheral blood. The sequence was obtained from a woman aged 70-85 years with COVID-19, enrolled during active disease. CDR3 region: CASSVSGQGIHGYTF. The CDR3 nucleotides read TGTGCCAGCAGTGTTTCGGGACAGGGCATACATGGCTACACCTTC.